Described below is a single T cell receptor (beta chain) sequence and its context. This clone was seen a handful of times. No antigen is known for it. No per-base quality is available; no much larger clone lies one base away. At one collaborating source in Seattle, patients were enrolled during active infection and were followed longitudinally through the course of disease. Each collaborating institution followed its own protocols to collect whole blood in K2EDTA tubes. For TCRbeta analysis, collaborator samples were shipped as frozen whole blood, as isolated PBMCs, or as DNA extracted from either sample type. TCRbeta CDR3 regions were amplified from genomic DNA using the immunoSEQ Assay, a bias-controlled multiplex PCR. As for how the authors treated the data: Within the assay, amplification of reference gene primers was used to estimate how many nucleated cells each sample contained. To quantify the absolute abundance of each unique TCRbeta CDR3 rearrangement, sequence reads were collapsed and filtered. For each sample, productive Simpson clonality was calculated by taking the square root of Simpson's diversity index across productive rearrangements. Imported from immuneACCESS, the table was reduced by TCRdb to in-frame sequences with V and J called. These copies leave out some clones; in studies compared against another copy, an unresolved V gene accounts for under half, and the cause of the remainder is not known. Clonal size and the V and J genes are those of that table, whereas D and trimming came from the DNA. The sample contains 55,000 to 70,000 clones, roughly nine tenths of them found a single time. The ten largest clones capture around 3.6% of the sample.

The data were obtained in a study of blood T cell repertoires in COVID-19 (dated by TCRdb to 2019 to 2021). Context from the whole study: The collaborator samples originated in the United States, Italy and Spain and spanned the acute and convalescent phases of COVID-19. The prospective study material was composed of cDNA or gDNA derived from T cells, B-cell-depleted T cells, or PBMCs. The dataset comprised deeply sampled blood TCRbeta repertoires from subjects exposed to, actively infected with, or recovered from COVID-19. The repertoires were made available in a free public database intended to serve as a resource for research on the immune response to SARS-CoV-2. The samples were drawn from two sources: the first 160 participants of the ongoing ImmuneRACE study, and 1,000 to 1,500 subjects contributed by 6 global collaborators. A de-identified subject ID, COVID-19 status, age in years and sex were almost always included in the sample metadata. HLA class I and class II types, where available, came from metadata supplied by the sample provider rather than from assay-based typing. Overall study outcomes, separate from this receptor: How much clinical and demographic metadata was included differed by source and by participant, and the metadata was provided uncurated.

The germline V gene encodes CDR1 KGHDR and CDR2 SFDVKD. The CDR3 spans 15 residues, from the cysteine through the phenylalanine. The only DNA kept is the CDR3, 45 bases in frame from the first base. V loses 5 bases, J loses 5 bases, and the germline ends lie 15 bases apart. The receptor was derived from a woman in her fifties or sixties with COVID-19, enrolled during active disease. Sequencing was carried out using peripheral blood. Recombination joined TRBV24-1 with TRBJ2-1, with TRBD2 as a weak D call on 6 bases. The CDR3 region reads CATSAGGISHNEQFF. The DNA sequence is TGTGCCACCAGTGCTGGCGGGATTTCCCACAATGAGCAGTTCTTC.